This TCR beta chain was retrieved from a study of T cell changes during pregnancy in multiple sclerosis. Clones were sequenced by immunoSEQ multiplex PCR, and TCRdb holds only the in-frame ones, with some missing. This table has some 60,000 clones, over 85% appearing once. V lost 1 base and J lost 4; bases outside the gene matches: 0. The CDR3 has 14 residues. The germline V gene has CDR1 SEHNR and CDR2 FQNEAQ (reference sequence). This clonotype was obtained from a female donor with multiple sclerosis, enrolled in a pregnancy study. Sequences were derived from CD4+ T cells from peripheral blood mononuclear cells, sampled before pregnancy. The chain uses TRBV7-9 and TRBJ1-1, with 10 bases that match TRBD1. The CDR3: CASSLGDRGTEAFF. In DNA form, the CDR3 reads TGTGCCAGCAGCTTAGGGGACAGGGGCACTGAAGCTTTCTTT.